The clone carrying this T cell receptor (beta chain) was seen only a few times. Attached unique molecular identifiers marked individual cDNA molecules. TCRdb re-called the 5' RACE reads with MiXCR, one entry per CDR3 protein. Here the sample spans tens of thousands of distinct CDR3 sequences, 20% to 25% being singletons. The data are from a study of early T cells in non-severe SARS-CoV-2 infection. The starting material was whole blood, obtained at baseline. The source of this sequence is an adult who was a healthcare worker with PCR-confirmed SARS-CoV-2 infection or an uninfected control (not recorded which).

CDR3 amino acids: CASSRTGMNTGELFF. CDR3 nucleotides: TGTGCCAGCAGCCGGACAGGGATGAACACCGGGGAGCTGTTTTTT. V and J are TRBV7-3 and TRBJ2-2; 8 positions match TRBD1. The CDR3 has 15 amino acids. The germline V gene encodes CDR1 SGHTA and CDR2 FQGTGA. V was pared by 5 bases and J by 1 base, with 3 bases of the junction left unmatched.